A single sample is the source of the 30 T cell receptor beta chains below, sequenced in a study of blood T cell repertoires in COVID-19. TCRdb keeps only in-frame clones here, not all; method: immunoSEQ multiplex PCR. Among approximately 200,000 clones listed, 80% to 90% were seen once. The sequenced sample was PBMCs or T cells enriched from blood (not recorded which). These receptors all stem from a woman in her 30s who had been exposed to COVID-19.

The genes are TRBV10-2 and TRBJ2-1; 8 nucleotides match TRBD2. Germline V CDR1 and CDR2: WSHSY, SAAADI. The CDR3 runs 15 residues. V shed 6 bases and J 4 bases; nucleotides not matched to a gene: 8. The CDR3 here is CASSAPSGLYNEQFF. CDR3 nucleotide sequence: TGCGCCAGCAGCGCCCCTAGCGGGCTATACAATGAGCAGTTCTTC.

The chain is built from TRBV7-9 and TRBJ1-5, with TRBD1 matching 11 bases. Germline-derived CDR1 and CDR2 are SEHNR and FQNEAQ (reference sequence). The CDR3 sequence is 16 residues long. The ends lost 5 bases at V and 7 bases at J; junction bases unmatched: 10. The CDR3 bases are TGTGCCAGCAGCCCGGATGGGACAGGGGGAGGACAGCCCCAGCATTTT. Translating gives CASSPDGTGGGQPQHF.

V and J are TRBV27 and TRBJ2-1; D is possibly TRBD2 (6 bases). The CDR3 spans 15 residues. CDR1 and CDR2 from the germline V gene are MNHEY and SMNVEV (reference sequence). V dropped 8 bases and J dropped 5 bases, with 19 bases sitting between them. CDR3 sequence (DNA): TGTGCCAGCGGCGTCATAGCGGTCGGACACAATGAGCAGTTCTTC. It translates to CASGVIAVGHNEQFF.

This rearrangement joins TRBV28 to TRBJ2-7; 8 positions match TRBD1. The CDR3 has 14 residues. The J segment lost 4 bases and the V segment lost 1 base, leaving 3 bases of the junction unmatched. Germline loops: CDR1 MDHEN, CDR2 SYDVKM. CDR3 loop: CASSLSQGGYEQYF. In DNA, the CDR3 is TGTGCCAGCAGTTTATCACAGGGGGGTTACGAGCAGTACTTC.

V usage is TRBV6-5 and J usage is TRBJ2-3; TRBD1 aligns across 7 bases. The CDR3 loop spans 13 amino acids. J gave up 8 bases and V 2 bases, and 4 bases lay outside the gene matches. Germline CDR1 reads MNHEY; CDR2 reads SVGAGI. CDR3 nucleotides: TGTGCCAGCAGTTACAGATCAGGGGGTACGCAGTATTTT. Translating it yields CASSYRSGGTQYF.

V usage is TRBV4-2 and J usage is TRBJ2-1, with 7 bases aligning to TRBD1. Germline-derived CDR1 and CDR2 are LGHNA and YNFKEQ. This CDR3 spans 15 amino acids. V gave up 4 bases and J gave up 5 bases; unmatched junction bases: 8. The CDR3 DNA reads TGTGCCAGCAGCCGTACGACCGGGACAGACAATGAGCAGTTCTTC. It specifies CASSRTTGTDNEQFF.

The CDR3 protein is CASSQDRRETGNTIYF. The CDR3 coding sequence is TGCGCCAGCAGCCAAGATCGGAGGGAGACTGGAAACACCATATATTTT. V gene TRBV4-1 combines with J gene TRBJ1-3, with no clear D. The CDR3 runs 16 residues. V was trimmed by 0 bases and J by 2 bases, leaving 11 bases between them. Germline CDR1 reads MGHRA; CDR2 reads YSYEKL.

V is TRBV6-5 and J is TRBJ1-1; maybe TRBD1 (5 bases). Trimming left V 2 bases short and J 1 base short, with 14 bases between. Germline CDR1 reads MNHEY; CDR2 reads SVGAGI. There are 16 residues in the CDR3. The CDR3 DNA sequence: TGTGCCAGCAGTTACCCACTGGACGGGGGGAACACTGAAGCTTTCTTT. The encoded protein is CASSYPLDGGNTEAFF.

The chain has TRBV6-5 and TRBJ1-6; D not resolved. CDR3 length: 12 amino acids. Trimming cost V 5 bases and J 4 bases, with 3 bases left between them. Germline V gene lookup returns CDR1 MNHEY and CDR2 SVGAGI. CDR3 sequence: CASSRYNSPLHF. CDR3 nucleotides: TGTGCCAGCAGTCGTTATAATTCACCCCTCCACTTT.

The rearrangement uses TRBV7-8 and TRBJ1-1, with D perhaps TRBD1 (6 bases). Germline V CDR1 and CDR2: SGHVS, FQNEAQ. CDR3 length: 13 amino acids. Trimming left V 5 bases short and J 10 bases short, with 17 bases between. CDR3 bases: TGTGCCAGCAGCCCGACAGCCCGGGGGGCAGCTTTCTTT. Protein: CASSPTARGAAFF. The full variable domain, in which reference TRBV7-8 and TRBJ1-1 provide the parts outside the CDR3, is GAGVSQSPRYKVAKRGQDVALRCDPISGHVSLFWYQQALGQGPEFLTYFQNEAQLDKSGLPSDRFFAERPEGSVSTLKIQRTQQEDSAVYLCASSPTARGAAFFGQGTRLTVV.

The chain uses TRBV6-5 and TRBJ2-1, with TRBD1 identical over 11 bases. CDR3 length: 16 amino acids. V gave up 2 bases and J gave up 4 bases; unmatched junction bases: 4. Germline loops: CDR1 MNHEY, CDR2 SVGAGI. For the CDR3, the DNA is TGTGCCAGCAGTTACCGTGGACAGGGGGCGTACAATGAGCAGTTCTTC. It yields the protein CASSYRGQGAYNEQFF.

The genes are TRBV27 and TRBJ2-3, with D maybe TRBD2 (6 bases). V dropped 0 bases and J dropped 2 bases, with 12 bases sitting between them. The germline gives CDR1 MNHEY, CDR2 SMNVEV (reference sequence). The CDR3 is 16 residues long. The CDR3 spells CASSLSTRGYTDTQYF. The CDR3 DNA reads as TGTGCCAGCAGTTTATCGACTAGAGGATACACAGATACGCAGTATTTT.

This clone was seen a single time. The chain employs TRBV5-1 and TRBJ2-2; TRBD1 agrees at 7 bases. CDR1 is SGHRS and CDR2 is YFSETQ in the germline V gene. The CDR3 covers 18 residues. The J segment lost 3 bases and the V segment lost 1 base, leaving 12 bases of the junction unmatched. CDR3 sequence: CASSLPPPGQIYTGELFF. DNA of the CDR3: TGCGCCAGCAGCTTGCCTCCCCCGGGACAGATATACACCGGGGAGCTGTTTTTT.

V is TRBV11-2 and J is TRBJ2-3; 12 bases line up with TRBD2. Trimming at V came to 5 bases and at J to 3 bases, leaving 6 bases not matched to a gene. This CDR3 contains 16 residues. Germline CDR1 and CDR2: SGHAT and FQNNGV. CDR3 coding DNA: TGTGCCAGCAGCCCGGGGCTAGCGGGAGGGACAGATACGCAGTATTTT. Translating gives CASSPGLAGGTDTQYF.

This clone was counted between two and nine times. The chain couples TRBV18 to TRBJ2-7; D is uncertain. The CDR3 spans 13 residues. Looked up from germline, CDR1 is KGHSH and CDR2 is LQKENI. V lost 0 bases, J lost 0 bases, and 3 bases lay in between. The chain's CDR3 is CASSPPRSYEQYF. CDR3 nucleotides: TGTGCCAGCTCACCACCGCGCTCCTACGAGCAGTACTTC.

The V call is TRBV28, the J call TRBJ2-7; 9 nucleotides line up with TRBD1. CDR3 length equals 16 residues. Trimming at V came to 5 bases and at J to 6 bases, leaving 14 bases not matched to a gene. The germline CDR1 and CDR2 sequences are MDHEN and SYDVKM. The CDR3 reads CASSPTQGASSREQYF. The CDR3 DNA reads as TGTGCCAGCAGTCCAACACAGGGGGCGAGCTCTCGCGAGCAGTACTTC.

This chain links TRBV6-2 or TRBV6-3 with TRBJ2-1; TRBD2 matches 9 bases. The CDR3 is 14 residues long. The germline gives CDR1 MNHEY, CDR2 SVGEGT. The trim removed 2 bases at V and 7 bases at J, leaving 3 bases unmatched. CDR3 protein: CASSYAGGRNEQFF. CDR3 in DNA: TGTGCCAGCAGTTACGCGGGAGGGAGGAATGAGCAGTTCTTC.

The chain links TRBV10-1 to TRBJ2-7; TRBD1 matches at 7 bases. The V gene end was trimmed by 4 bases and the J gene end by 5 bases; junction bases not matched to a gene: 11. Germline loops: CDR1 WNHNN, CDR2 SYGVQD (reference sequence). CDR3 length: 15 amino acids. For the CDR3, the DNA is TGCGCCAGCAGTGGGGGAAGGGGGCTTTATAACGAGCAGTACTTC. Amino acids: CASSGGRGLYNEQYF.

With regard to this clone: Other DNA variants within this sample encode the same CDR3. The rearrangement joins TRBV7-9 to TRBJ2-3; a possible D gene is TRBD2 (5 bases). The CDR3 totals 14 residues. Germline V lookup: CDR1 SEHNR, CDR2 FQNEAQ (reference sequence). V was cut by 2 bases and J by 0 bases, with 6 bases left in between. The DNA for the CDR3 is TGTGCCAGCAGCTTAACGGGAAGCACAGATACGCAGTATTTT. Amino acids: CASSLTGSTDTQYF.

The chain is built from TRBV7-9 and TRBJ2-3; 7 bases map to TRBD2. The CDR3 has 16 amino acids. Germline V CDR1 and CDR2: SEHNR, FQNEAQ (reference sequence). The V gene end was trimmed by 1 base and the J gene end by 1 base; junction bases not matched to a gene: 5. CDR3 in amino acids: CASSLVAAGRTDTQYF. CDR3 DNA sequence: TGTGCCAGCAGCTTAGTGGCAGCGGGACGCACAGATACGCAGTATTTT. Drawing the rest from reference TRBV7-9 and TRBJ2-3, the complete variable domain is DTGVSQNPRHKITKRGQNVTFRCDPISEHNRLYWYRQTLGQGPEFLTYFQNEAQLEKSRLLSDRFSAERPKGSFSTLEIQRTEQGDSAMYLCASSLVAAGRTDTQYFGPGTRLTVL.

J is TRBJ1-4 and V is TRBV30; 9 bases map to TRBD1. Germline V gene lookup returns CDR1 GTSNPN and CDR2 SVGIG (reference sequence). The CDR3 is made up of 14 amino acids. V shed 7 bases and J 1 base; nucleotides not matched to a gene: 4. CDR3 protein: CASSTGGTNEKLFF. The CDR3 nucleotides read TGTGCCTCCTCGACAGGGGGAACTAATGAAAAACTGTTTTTT.

CDR3 residues: CASSLGQGENEQFF. CDR3 nucleotides: TGCGCCAGCAGCTTGGGACAGGGTGAAAATGAGCAGTTCTTC. The chain combines TRBV5-1 with TRBJ2-1; 7 bases agree with TRBD1. CDR1 and CDR2 from the germline V gene are SGHRS and YFSETQ. Unmatched junction bases numbered 4, after V lost 0 bases and J lost 7 bases. The CDR3 sequence is 14 residues long.

The chain carries TRBV5-4 and TRBJ2-5; D possibly corresponds to TRBD1 (6 bases). Germline-derived CDR1 and CDR2 are SGHNT and YYREEE (reference sequence). The V end was cut by 5 bases, the J end by 4 bases, with 15 bases between. CDR3 length: 14 residues. CDR3 in amino acids: CASSDTGIPETQYF. In nucleotides, the CDR3 is TGTGCCAGCAGTGACACAGGGATCCCAGAGACCCAGTACTTC.

J is TRBJ2-7 and V is TRBV11-2; a possible D gene is TRBD1 (6 bases). Per the germline V gene, CDR1 is SGHAT and CDR2 is FQNNGV. Trimming stripped 5 bases from V and 0 bases from J, with 8 bases between. The CDR3 sequence is 13 residues long. CDR3 sequence: CASSVTGSYEQYF. CDR3 nucleotide sequence: TGTGCCAGCAGCGTGACAGGCTCCTACGAGCAGTACTTC.

This chain joins TRBV24-1 and TRBJ1-2, with TRBD1 matching over 8 bases. J lost 8 bases, V lost 6 bases, and 4 bases had no gene match. The CDR3 runs 12 residues. CDR1 is KGHDR and CDR2 is SFDVKD in the germline V gene. The CDR3 loop reads CATSKTGVGYTF. The CDR3 nucleotides read TGTGCCACCAGTAAGACAGGGGTCGGCTACACCTTC.

The sample holds one count of this clone. The chain recombines TRBV11-2 with TRBJ2-3; possibly TRBD2 for D (5 bases). The CDR3 runs 13 residues. Trimming pared 6 bases from V and 6 bases from J, leaving 13 bases between. CDR1 and CDR2 from the germline V gene are SGHAT and FQNNGV. This chain's CDR3 is CASSPRGPDTQYF. DNA for the CDR3: TGTGCCAGCAGTCCGAGAGGGCCGGATACGCAGTATTTT.

The rearrangement links TRBV3-1 (or the pseudogene TRBV3-2) to TRBJ2-5, with D uncertain. With 5 bases removed from V and 1 base from J, the gap between germline ends came to 5 bases. The CDR3 has 12 residues. Germline CDR1 is LGHDT and CDR2 is YNNKEL (reference sequence). CDR3 region: CASSWPQETQYF. DNA for the CDR3: TGTGCCAGCAGCTGGCCCCAAGAGACCCAGTACTTC.

V is TRBV29-1 and J is TRBJ1-1, with D unresolved. The germline V gene encodes CDR1 SQVTM and CDR2 ANQGSEA. The V end was cut by 2 bases, the J end by 5 bases, with 18 bases between. The CDR3 length is 15 residues. The CDR3 DNA follows: TGCAGCGTTGAAACCCTGGGGAGGGTGGGGACTGAAGCTTTCTTT. Residues: CSVETLGRVGTEAFF.

This clone was picked up a small number of times. The chain uses TRBV7-9 and TRBJ2-5; 8 bases map to TRBD2. The CDR3 is 14 residues long. Trimming cost V 4 bases and J 5 bases; bases outside gene matches: 6. Looked up from germline, CDR1 is SEHNR and CDR2 is FQNEAQ (reference sequence). The CDR3 nucleotides are TGTGCCAGCAGCTCCGGACTAGCCTGGGAGACCCAGTACTTC. Translated: CASSSGLAWETQYF.

The V gene is TRBV5-1, the J gene TRBJ2-1, with TRBD2 matching 9 bases. This CDR3 comprises 14 residues. Per germline, CDR1 SGHRS and CDR2 YFSETQ. J was trimmed by 7 bases and V by 2 bases; bases with no gene match: 4. In DNA form, the CDR3 reads TGCGCCAGCAGCTTTCCTAGCGGGACGAATGAGCAGTTCTTC. This sequence encodes CASSFPSGTNEQFF.